A selection of T cell receptor beta chains follows, all from one sample in a study of cytomegalovirus exposure and HLA in healthy donors. Clones were sequenced by immunoSEQ multiplex PCR, and TCRdb holds only the in-frame ones, with some missing. The top ten hold about 1.9% of the sample, which has 200,000 or so clones, about 80% seen once. Sequencing was done on a sample of PBMCs. The receptors here all came from a woman younger than 35 in good health and CMV-seropositive. Both conserved end residues are part of each CDR3. D genes are given only for firm matches. Only some rows state a clone size, as once, few, many or a class for expanded clones.

clone_size	v_call	d_call	j_call	cdr3_aa	cdr3_nt
NA	TRBV5-5	NA	TRBJ1-1	CASSFGGTSTEAFF	TGTGCCAGCAGCTTTGGGGGGACCTCCACTGAAGCTTTCTTT
NA	TRBV2	TRBD1	TRBJ1-2	CASTPGTGAYGYTF	TGTGCCAGCACCCCCGGGACAGGGGCCTATGGCTACACCTTC
NA	TRBV12-5	TRBD1	TRBJ1-5	CASGLVLTGGNQPQHF	TGTGCTAGTGGTTTGGTATTGACAGGGGGAAATCAGCCCCAGCATTTT
NA	TRBV28	NA	TRBJ1-2	CASSFAGMGYGYTF	TGTGCCAGCAGTTTCGCAGGGATGGGCTATGGCTACACCTTC
NA	TRBV15	TRBD1	TRBJ1-6	CATSRSGTATLHF	TGTGCCACCAGCAGATCCGGGACAGCGACCCTCCACTTT
few	TRBV6-6	TRBD1	TRBJ2-4	CASSYSFQGADIQYF	TGTGCCAGCAGCTACTCGTTCCAGGGGGCCGACATTCAGTACTTC
NA	TRBV5-1	TRBD1	TRBJ1-1	CASSSRTGADTEAFF	TGCGCCAGCAGCTCCCGGACAGGGGCGGACACTGAAGCTTTCTTT
NA	TRBV18	NA	TRBJ2-5	CASSPSTPRETQYF	TGTGCCAGCTCACCATCAACCCCCCGGGAGACCCAGTACTTC
NA	TRBV6-1	NA	TRBJ1-3	CASSEEPGNTIYF	TGTGCCAGCAGTGAAGAGCCTGGAAACACCATATATTTT
NA	TRBV5-1	NA	TRBJ2-2	CASSLRLAVGHGELFF	TGCGCCAGCAGCTTGCGACTAGCCGTGGGACACGGGGAGCTGTTTTTT
NA	TRBV6-6	NA	TRBJ1-3	CASSSGVGGNTIYF	TGTGCCAGCAGCTCGGGGGTGGGGGGAAACACCATATATTTT
once	TRBV29-1	TRBD1	TRBJ2-3	CSVAGTGALDTQYF	TGCAGCGTGGCCGGGACAGGGGCCCTAGATACGCAGTATTTT
once	TRBV27	NA	TRBJ1-2	CASSSSLNYGYTF	TGTGCCAGCAGTTCATCCCTTAACTATGGCTACACCTTC
NA	TRBV4-1	NA	TRBJ1-1	CASSQVARTPPEAFF	TGCGCCAGCAGCCAAGTAGCTAGAACTCCCCCTGAAGCTTTCTTT
NA	TRBV19	TRBD2	TRBJ2-7	CASSISGVFNEQYF	TGTGCCAGTAGTATAAGCGGGGTTTTTAACGAGCAGTACTTC
few	TRBV2	TRBD1	TRBJ1-2	CASSRTGGGGYTF	TGTGCCAGCAGTAGGACAGGGGGCGGTGGCTACACCTTC
NA	TRBV6-5	NA	TRBJ2-1	CSSGPYNEQFF	TGTAGTTCAGGGCCCTACAATGAGCAGTTCTTC
NA	TRBV11-2	NA	TRBJ2-5	CASSLDQGYQETQYF	TGTGCCAGCAGCTTAGACCAGGGTTACCAAGAGACCCAGTACTTC
NA	TRBV6-5	TRBD1	TRBJ2-7	CASSGTGDSYEQYF	TGTGCCAGCTCAGGGACAGGGGACTCCTACGAGCAGTACTTC
NA	TRBV7-8	TRBD2	TRBJ2-5	CASSPRTGTRETQYF	TGTGCCAGCAGCCCAAGAACCGGGACTAGAGAGACCCAGTACTTC
NA	TRBV29-1	NA	TRBJ2-7	CSVEIQGHEQYF	TGCAGCGTTGAAATCCAGGGGCACGAGCAGTACTTC
NA	TRBV7-9	NA	TRBJ2-1	CASNPTSSNEQFF	TGTGCCAGCAACCCGACTAGTTCCAATGAGCAGTTCTTC
NA	TRBV4-1	NA	TRBJ1-6	CASSQGPGSYPNAGSLLHF	TGCGCCAGCAGCCAAGGACCGGGGTCATACCCCAACGCTGGTTCACTCCTCCACTTT
NA	TRBV6-5	TRBD1	TRBJ2-2	CASSGGQYTGELFF	TGTGCCAGCAGTGGGGGACAGTACACCGGGGAGCTGTTTTTT
NA	TRBV29-1	NA	TRBJ2-2	CSVVGQGKDTGELFF	TGCAGCGTTGTGGGACAAGGGAAAGACACCGGGGAGCTGTTTTTT
NA	TRBV28	NA	TRBJ1-2	CAIPTVSGYTF	TGTGCCATCCCGACAGTAAGTGGCTACACCTTC
NA	TRBV11-2	NA	TRBJ2-1	CASSSGASAAYNEQFF	TGTGCCAGCAGCTCCGGGGCTAGCGCAGCCTACAATGAGCAGTTCTTC
NA	TRBV19	NA	TRBJ2-2	CASMGRWELFF	TGTGCCAGTATGGGCAGGTGGGAGCTGTTTTTT
once	TRBV4-1	TRBD2	TRBJ2-2	CASSRGTSFIGELFF	TGCGCCAGCAGCCGCGGGACTAGTTTTATCGGGGAGCTGTTTTTT
NA	TRBV15	NA	TRBJ1-2	CATSRAGANYGYTF	TGTGCCACCAGCAGAGCCGGGGCTAACTATGGCTACACCTTC
NA	TRBV11-2	NA	TRBJ1-3	CASSPRDIATIYF	TGTGCCAGCAGCCCCCGGGACATCGCCACCATATATTTT
NA	TRBV29-1	TRBD1	TRBJ1-1	CSAVMRGTGRTEAFF	TGCAGCGCCGTAATGCGGGGGACAGGGAGGACTGAAGCTTTCTTT
NA	TRBV7-3	TRBD2	TRBJ2-1	CASSHTSAFYDEQFF	TGTGCCAGCAGTCACACTAGCGCCTTTTACGATGAGCAGTTCTTC
NA	TRBV29-1	NA	TRBJ1-1	CSVGPGTEAFF	TGCAGCGTTGGTCCGGGCACTGAAGCTTTCTTT
NA	TRBV5-5	NA	TRBJ1-6	CASSFGGLNSPLHF	TGTGCCAGCAGCTTTGGGGGACTAAATTCACCCCTCCACTTT
once	TRBV4-1	TRBD2	TRBJ2-3	CASSLTSGASDTQYF	TGCGCCAGCAGCCTCACTAGCGGTGCGAGCGATACGCAGTATTTT
NA	TRBV5-4	TRBD2	TRBJ2-3	CASSSPGLAGYSIDTQYF	TGTGCCAGCAGCTCGCCGGGACTAGCGGGTTATAGTATAGATACGCAGTATTTT
NA	TRBV6-4	TRBD2	TRBJ2-3	CASSLAGATDTQYF	TGTGCCAGCAGCTTAGCGGGGGCCACAGATACGCAGTATTTT
NA	TRBV5-4	TRBD2	TRBJ2-3	CASSLDAAGGQKYF	TGTGCCAGCAGCTTGGATGCAGCGGGGGGCCAAAAGTATTTT
few	TRBV2	TRBD1	TRBJ1-2	CASSEYPGTDTYGYTF	TGTGCCAGCAGTGAATATCCCGGGACAGACACCTATGGCTACACCTTC
NA	TRBV4-3	TRBD1	TRBJ1-2	CASSHTGDYGYTF	TGCGCCAGCAGCCACACAGGGGACTATGGCTACACCTTC
few	TRBV4-3	TRBD1	TRBJ1-6	CASSQVTGGYNSPLHF	TGCGCCAGCAGCCAAGTTACAGGGGGCTATAATTCACCCCTCCACTTT